Listed below are T cell receptor beta chains from one sample, sequenced in a study of shared clonotypes between healthy human individuals. This table comes from immunoSEQ multiplex PCR, and its TCRdb copy is limited to in-frame clones, with some not included. The sample has some 2,000,000 clones, around 95% seen once. The sample taken for sequencing was naive CD4+ T cells sorted from blood. The receptors derive from a man aged 18 to 30 in good health. The CDR3 runs from the conserved cysteine through the conserved F or W. D genes are given only for firm matches. Expanded clones are given a class, and other clones once, few, many or no size at all.

clone size | J gene | D gene | V gene | CDR3 protein | CDR3 DNA
. | TRBJ2-7 | . | TRBV6-5 | CASSRPPPRHEQYF | TGTGCCAGCAGTCGACCCCCCCCGCGGCACGAGCAGTACTTC
. | TRBJ2-3 | TRBD1 | TRBV9 | CASSPRQGESTDTQYF | TGTGCCAGCAGCCCAAGACAGGGGGAAAGCACAGATACGCAGTATTTT
. | TRBJ2-3 | . | TRBV11-2 | CASSLGNTDTQYF | TGTGCCAGCAGCTTGGGGAATACAGATACGCAGTATTTT
. | TRBJ1-2 | TRBD1 | TRBV18 | CASSRNWDSSGYTF | TGTGCCAGCTCACGAAACTGGGACAGCTCTGGCTACACCTTC
once | TRBJ1-2 | . | TRBV6-5 | CASSPGGNYGYTF | TGTGCCAGCAGCCCGGGGGGGAACTATGGCTACACCTTC
. | TRBJ2-6 | . | TRBV18 | CASSPSSSGANVLTF | TGTGCCAGCTCACCATCCAGCTCTGGGGCCAACGTCCTGACTTTC
. | TRBJ2-1 | . | TRBV7-9 | CASSLALVFNEQFF | TGTGCCAGCAGCTTAGCGTTGGTCTTCAATGAGCAGTTCTTC
. | TRBJ2-3 | TRBD2 | TRBV30 | CAWSGLAGGLLDTQYF | TGTGCCTGGAGTGGTCTAGCGGGAGGGCTTTTGGATACGCAGTATTTT
. | TRBJ1-1 | . | TRBV11-2 | CASSPRPRGTEAFF | TGTGCCAGCAGCCCCAGACCCCGCGGCACTGAAGCTTTCTTT
. | TRBJ1-2 | TRBD1 | TRBV6-1 | CASSEAATGASGYTF | TGTGCCAGCAGTGAAGCAGCGACAGGGGCCTCGGGCTACACCTTC
once | TRBJ1-6 | TRBD1 | TRBV19 | CASTPGGGLNSPLHF | TGTGCCAGTACCCCGGGAGGGGGCTTGAATTCACCCCTCCACTTT
. | TRBJ1-1 | . | TRBV18 | CASSRARRSVSGPEAFF | TGTGCCAGCTCACGGGCCAGGAGGAGCGTGTCGGGACCTGAAGCTTTCTTT
. | TRBJ2-1 | . | TRBV9 | CASSPRGTYNEQFF | TGTGCCAGCAGCCCTCGAGGGACATACAATGAGCAGTTCTTC
. | TRBJ2-7 | . | TRBV6-4 | CASSDSFYEQYF | TGTGCCAGCAGTGACTCTTTTTACGAGCAGTACTTC